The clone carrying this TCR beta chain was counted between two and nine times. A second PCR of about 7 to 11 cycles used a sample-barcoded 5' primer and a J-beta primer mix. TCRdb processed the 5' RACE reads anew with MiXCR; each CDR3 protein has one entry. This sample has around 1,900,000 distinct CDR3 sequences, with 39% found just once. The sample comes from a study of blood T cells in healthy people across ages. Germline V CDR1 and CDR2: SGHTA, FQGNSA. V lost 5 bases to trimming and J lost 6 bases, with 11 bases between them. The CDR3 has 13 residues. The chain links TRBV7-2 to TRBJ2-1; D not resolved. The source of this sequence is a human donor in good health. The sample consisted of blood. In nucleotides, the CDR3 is TGTGCCAGCAGCCTGTGGAGAGGCAATGAGCAGTTCTTC. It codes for CASSLWRGNEQFF.